Listed below are T cell receptor beta chains from one sample, sequenced in a study of T cells in localized non-small cell lung cancer. Clones were read by immunoSEQ multiplex PCR, and TCRdb kept only the in-frame ones, dropping some. The sample records 65,000 or so clones, roughly 76% being singletons. The specimen was PBMCs, collected before any cancer treatment. The origin of the receptors is a man between 40 and 75 years old with stage II lung adenocarcinoma. Each CDR3 is given with its conserved first and last residue. Fields, in order: D gene, clone size, J gene, CDR3 length, V gene, CDR3 protein, CDR3 DNA. The D gene is left open where the match is weak. Size is stated for part of the rows, as once, few or many counts, or as a class when the clone is expanded.

TRBD2 | . | TRBJ2-7 | 15 | TRBV6-1 | CASSESGGLSYEQYF | TGTGCCAGCAGTGAAAGCGGGGGGCTCTCCTACGAGCAGTACTTC
. | . | TRBJ1-5 | 12 | TRBV6-5 | CATLAAGQPQHF | TGTGCCACCCTAGCTGCGGGCCAGCCCCAGCATTTT
TRBD2 | . | TRBJ2-5 | 17 | TRBV5-1 | CASSLGTSGFFQETRYF | TGCGCCAGCAGCTTGGGGACTAGCGGATTCTTCCAAGAGACCCGGTACTTC
TRBD2 | . | TRBJ2-7 | 14 | TRBV19 | CASSMREITHEQYF | TGTGCCAGTAGTATGCGGGAGATAACCCACGAGCAGTACTTC
TRBD1 | . | TRBJ1-2 | 17 | TRBV25-1 | CASSESGTGGVGYGYTF | TGTGCCAGCAGTGAATCCGGGACAGGGGGCGTAGGGTATGGCTACACCTTC
. | . | TRBJ1-3 | 15 | TRBV6-1 | CASTAQLVSGNTIYF | TGTGCCAGCACGGCACAGCTCGTCTCTGGAAACACCATATATTTT
. | . | TRBJ1-2 | 15 | TRBV19 | CASSIDWEGTAGYTF | TGTGCCAGTAGTATAGATTGGGAGGGGACGGCTGGCTACACCTTC
. | . | TRBJ2-2 | 12 | TRBV7-2 | CASSMDGGELFF | TGTGCCAGCAGCATGGACGGCGGGGAGCTGTTTTTT
. | once | TRBJ1-5 | 16 | TRBV21-1 | CASSKGTGYSNQPQHF | TGTGCCAGCAGCAAAGGGACAGGTTATAGCAATCAGCCCCAGCATTTT
TRBD1 | . | TRBJ1-2 | 15 | TRBV11-2 | CASSYDRGVDYGYTF | TGTGCCAGCAGCTATGACAGGGGAGTGGACTATGGCTACACCTTC
. | . | TRBJ1-1 | 14 | TRBV7-8 | CASSLRDSNTEAFF | TGTGCCAGCAGCTTGCGGGACTCAAACACTGAAGCTTTCTTT
. | . | TRBJ2-7 | 12 | TRBV29-1 | CSVEVTRGEQYF | TGCAGCGTTGAGGTTACGAGGGGCGAGCAGTACTTC
. | . | TRBJ1-1 | 15 | TRBV19 | CASSKAWGGNTEAFF | TGTGCCAGTAGCAAAGCGTGGGGCGGGAACACTGAAGCTTTCTTT
. | few | TRBJ1-3 | 15 | TRBV9 | CASSVAESLGNTIYF | TGTGCCAGCAGCGTAGCCGAATCTCTTGGAAACACCATATATTTT
TRBD1 | . | TRBJ1-5 | 13 | TRBV6-6 | CASSWTGNQPQHF | TGTGCCAGCAGTTGGACAGGAAATCAGCCCCAGCATTTT
. | . | TRBJ1-4 | 15 | TRBV5-1 | CASTPPGRSGEKLFF | TGCGCCAGCACCCCTCCCGGACGTTCGGGTGAAAAACTGTTTTTT
. | . | TRBJ2-5 | 15 | TRBV28 | CASSLYGSYQETQYF | TGTGCCAGCAGTTTATATGGCTCCTACCAGGAGACCCAGTACTTC
. | . | TRBJ1-1 | 13 | TRBV10-3 | CASVPGSNTEAFF | TGTGCCAGCGTACCAGGGTCTAACACTGAAGCTTTCTTT
. | . | TRBJ1-1 | 12 | TRBV6-6 | CATNDGVSEAFF | TGTGCCACCAATGACGGGGTTTCTGAAGCTTTCTTT
. | . | TRBJ1-2 | 12 | TRBV6-1 | CASSEDVYGYTF | TGTGCCAGCAGTGAAGACGTCTATGGCTACACCTTC
TRBD1 | . | TRBJ1-1 | 12 | TRBV2 | CASRTGKTEAFF | TGTGCCAGCAGGACAGGGAAGACTGAAGCTTTCTTT
TRBD2 | few | TRBJ2-1 | 14 | TRBV11-3 | CASSLGTSYNEQFF | TGTGCCAGCAGCTTAGGGACTAGTTACAATGAGCAGTTCTTC
TRBD1 | medium-sized | TRBJ2-6 | 18 | TRBV5-1 | CASSPRDRDISGANVLTF | TGCGCCAGCAGCCCCCGGGACAGGGACATCTCTGGGGCCAACGTCCTGACTTTC
. | few | TRBJ1-4 | 15 | TRBV14 | CASSQGGILYEKLFF | TGTGCCAGCAGCCAAGGAGGGATCTTATATGAAAAACTGTTTTTT
. | . | TRBJ1-5 | 13 | TRBV6-1 | CASAGMGDQPQHF | TGTGCCAGCGCTGGGATGGGTGATCAGCCCCAGCATTTT
. | . | TRBJ2-1 | 16 | TRBV10-3 | CAISESGGGSYNEQFF | TGTGCCATCAGTGAGTCAGGAGGGGGCTCCTACAATGAGCAGTTCTTC
. | few | TRBJ1-1 | 13 | TRBV6-5 | CASSYSRNTEAFF | TGTGCCAGCAGTTACTCGAGGAACACTGAAGCTTTCTTT
. | . | TRBJ1-1 | 15 | TRBV7-2 | CASSHRIRRNTEAFF | TGTGCCAGCAGCCACAGGATTAGGAGGAACACTGAAGCTTTCTTT
. | . | TRBJ2-7 | 13 | TRBV7-8 | CASSFSRGYEQYF | TGTGCCAGCAGTTTTTCCAGGGGCTACGAGCAGTACTTC
TRBD1 | few | TRBJ1-2 | 16 | TRBV5-1 | CASAPGQQRGNYGYTF | TGCGCCAGCGCCCCGGGACAGCAAAGGGGGAACTATGGCTACACCTTC
TRBD1 | . | TRBJ1-4 | 16 | TRBV30 | CAWSTGSFSTNEKLFF | TGTGCCTGGTCGACAGGGAGTTTCTCAACTAATGAAAAACTGTTTTTT
. | . | TRBJ2-2 | 16 | TRBV7-3 | CASSLRGGGYTGELFF | TGTGCCAGCAGCTTACGTGGTGGCGGATACACCGGGGAGCTGTTTTTT
TRBD2 | . | TRBJ2-5 | 13 | TRBV25-1 | CASGGRVAETQYF | TGTGCCAGCGGGGGGAGGGTAGCGGAGACCCAGTACTTC
. | . | TRBJ1-4 | 11 | TRBV6-6 | CASSSDEKLFF | TGTGCCAGCAGTTCCGATGAAAAACTGTTTTTT
. | once | TRBJ1-1 | 13 | TRBV18 | CASPRGAGTEAFF | TGTGCCAGCCCCCGGGGGGCTGGCACTGAAGCTTTCTTT
TRBD1 | . | TRBJ1-2 | 16 | TRBV4-2 | CASSQEVAQGAAGYTF | TGTGCCAGCAGCCAAGAGGTGGCACAGGGGGCAGCTGGCTACACCTTC
TRBD1 | . | TRBJ1-1 | 15 | TRBV9 | CASSVGRTGDTEAFF | TGTGCCAGCAGCGTAGGACGGACAGGGGACACTGAAGCTTTCTTT
. | few | TRBJ1-5 | 14 | TRBV6-6 | CASSYGQFNQPQHF | TGTGCCAGCAGTTACGGGCAGTTCAATCAGCCCCAGCATTTT
TRBD1 | few | TRBJ1-2 | 15 | TRBV15 | CATSLEGQPLSGYTF | TGTGCCACCAGCCTAGAGGGACAGCCCCTCTCAGGCTACACCTTC
TRBD1 | few | TRBJ1-3 | 16 | TRBV5-4 | CASYRNRGLSGNTIYF | TGTGCCAGTTACCGAAACAGGGGTCTCTCTGGAAACACCATATATTTT
. | . | TRBJ1-2 | 15 | TRBV4-1 | CASSPPGGESYGYTF | TGCGCCAGCAGCCCCCCCGGGGGGGAGAGCTATGGCTACACCTTC
. | . | TRBJ2-5 | 14 | TRBV7-3 | CASSPGRGRETQYF | TGTGCCAGCAGCCCAGGAAGGGGTCGGGAGACCCAGTACTTC
. | . | TRBJ2-3 | 16 | TRBV9 | CASSPSSPAKADTQYF | TGTGCCAGCAGCCCCTCTTCCCCGGCGAAGGCAGATACGCAGTATTTT
. | . | TRBJ2-2 | 16 | TRBV2 | CASSDLGGANTGELFF | TGTGCCAGCAGTGACCTCGGCGGGGCGAACACCGGGGAGCTGTTTTTT
TRBD1 | . | TRBJ2-1 | 14 | TRBV27 | CASSRQGSYNEQFF | TGTGCCAGCAGCCGACAGGGGTCCTACAATGAGCAGTTCTTC
TRBD2 | . | TRBJ2-7 | 14 | TRBV29-1 | CSVGASGIGGEQYF | TGCAGCGTCGGGGCTAGCGGGATAGGGGGCGAGCAGTACTTC
TRBD1 | . | TRBJ1-3 | 17 | TRBV6-1 | CASSDPGQGATGNTIYF | TGTGCCAGCAGTGACCCGGGACAGGGGGCGACGGGAAACACCATATATTTT
. | . | TRBJ2-1 | 13 | TRBV5-6 | CASSVAPLGEQFF | TGTGCCAGCAGCGTAGCGCCCCTGGGTGAGCAGTTCTTC
. | . | TRBJ2-6 | 16 | TRBV25-1 | CASSRIGEGVNNVLTF | TGTGCCAGCAGCCGAATCGGAGAGGGAGTGAACAACGTCCTGACTTTC
. | . | TRBJ2-3 | 14 | TRBV5-1 | CASSFGGARDTQYF | TGCGCCAGCAGCTTCGGGGGCGCCAGGGATACGCAGTATTTT
TRBD2 | once | TRBJ2-3 | 16 | TRBV5-1 | CASSSGTKPGTDTQYF | TGCGCCAGCAGCTCCGGGACTAAACCTGGCACAGATACGCAGTATTTT
TRBD2 | . | TRBJ2-5 | 15 | TRBV5-4 | CASSLSSGSEQTQYF | TGTGCCAGCAGCTTAAGTAGCGGGAGCGAGCAGACCCAGTACTTC
. | . | TRBJ1-1 | 14 | TRBV7-2 | CASSLVKSGIEAFF | TGTGCCAGCAGCTTAGTAAAATCAGGGATTGAAGCTTTCTTT
. | . | TRBJ1-3 | 15 | TRBV5-1 | CASSLALNSGNTIYF | TGCGCCAGCAGCTTGGCGCTTAACTCTGGAAACACCATATATTTT
. | . | TRBJ1-2 | 15 | TRBV7-9 | CASSTDGDFNYGYTF | TGTGCCAGCAGCACAGACGGAGACTTCAACTATGGCTACACCTTC